The present entry profiles one T cell receptor beta chain with its context. There is no known antigen for this receptor. It has no much larger one-base neighbor in the sample; base qualities were not kept. The cysteine opens and the phenylalanine closes a CDR3 of 16 amino acids. This entry keeps only the CDR3 DNA: 48 bases, framed from base 1. V and J are trimmed by 6 bases and 4 bases, and the gene matches miss 11 bases of the junction. CDR1 and CDR2 are drawn from the germline V gene: LGHNT, FRNRAP. Libraries were built with the immunoSEQ multiplex PCR assay. TCRdb took over this immuneACCESS table, retaining in-frame rearrangements with V and J assigned. Such tables are incomplete; in checked studies, under half of the missing clones stem from an unresolved V gene, and the remainder is unexplained. Present in this sample are some 700,000 clones, over 75% of which were seen just once. Under 0.012% of the sample is taken by the ten largest.

These data belong to a study of shared T cell receptors in the human thymus (dated by TCRdb to the early 2020s). In terms of the full investigation: The study investigated the way shared, self-reactive T-cell receptor alpha chains are produced in the human thymus.

These data were also reused for a study on human thymus T cells. From the second report: Immunologically healthy infants undergoing open corrective cardiac surgery for congenital heart defects in Finland were used as donors. Thymus tissue was obtained as surgical resects removed during corrective cardiac surgery. Biased V and J gene segment usage appeared to be present in both thymic and peripheral blood repertoires. Highly overlapping thymic TCR repertoires among unrelated individuals were reported in the related research. TCR alpha and beta repertoires from about 8 infant thymus samples and a few related peripheral blood samples were characterized in the study. Donor ages ranging from about 7 to 250 days were recorded, and six or seven male and a couple of female infants were included in the cohort. After being mechanically released from the tissue, thymocytes were kept at -70 degrees C in pellets of about 10-32 million cells. A QIAsymphony instrument was used to extract genomic DNA from frozen cell pellets. TCRB and TCRAD loci were amplified from a standardized quantity of quality-controlled genomic DNA using the immunoSEQ multiplex PCR assay. Amplicons spanned the V(D)J region at a length sufficient to cover the CDR3 and identify V and J genes. Amplicon sequencing was performed on an Illumina platform through the commercial immunoSEQ service. Primer bias and sequencing errors were corrected as previously described, and TCRAD and TCRB were defined on the basis of the IMGT database. The repertoires were analysed using immunoSEQ Analyzer 3.0 and VDJTools for basic statistics, V/J segment usage, diversity estimates, rarefaction and pairwise overlap. To estimate diversity, the Chao1, ChaoE, Efron-Thisted, Shannon and inverse Simpson indices were applied, and diversity was also estimated on datasets down-sampled to the smallest sample. Repertoire overlap used strict matching of CDR3 nucleotide sequence, V gene and J gene, with Jaccard-based multidimensional scaling clustering. On average, thymus samples yielded hundreds of thousands of unique TCRB clonotypes, whereas blood samples yielded 70,000 to 100,000.

This TCR derives from a girl less than two years old with a congenital heart defect. Donor details come from another sample of the same person, matched by shared clones. The sequence links TRBV12-5 to TRBJ2-7; the central 11 bases match TRBD2. Source material: thymocytes. DNA sequence: TGTGCTAGTGGCCAAATACCGGGACTAGCGGATTACGAGCAGTACTTC. Its protein product is CASGQIPGLADYEQYF.